These 22 T cell receptor beta chains were all obtained from the same sample, sequenced in a study of T-cell reconstitution after alpha-beta-depleted transplantation in children. Unique molecular identifiers were incorporated during preparation of the TCRbeta library. TCRdb re-analysed the PCR reads in MiXCR, keeping a single row per CDR3 protein. Here the sample spans about 900,000 distinct CDR3 sequences, about 26% being singletons. The sequences come from PBMCs, mostly from graft donor cells, collected 360 days after TCRalphabeta/CD19-depleted stem cell transplant. The origin of the receptors is a boy under two years old who had a stem cell transplant for SCID, so the T cells may come from the graft donor.

This clonotype has more than one count but fewer than ten. The chain employs TRBV4-2 and TRBJ2-5, with 8 nucleotides matching TRBD1. Germline V gives CDR1 LGHNA, CDR2 YNFKEQ. There are 16 residues in the CDR3. V lost 0 bases, J lost 3 bases, and 6 bases stayed unmatched. The CDR3 DNA follows: TGTGCCAGCAGCCAAGATAGGGCAGGGGGCGAAGAGACCCAGTACTTC. Translated, it gives CASSQDRAGGEETQYF.

In nucleotides, the CDR3 is TGTGCCAGCAGCTGGGACTGGGGGAGAAATCAGCCCCAGCATTTT. Encoded protein: CASSWDWGRNQPQHF. The chain employs TRBV5-5 and TRBJ1-5, with a possible D match to TRBD1 (5 bases). Trimming removed 3 bases at V and 4 bases at J, with 14 bases between. The CDR3 runs to 15 residues. Germline-derived CDR1 and CDR2 are SGHKS and YYEKEE (reference sequence).

This clonotype occurred many times. The genes are TRBV15 and TRBJ1-6, with a tentative D call TRBD1 (6 bases). The CDR3 covers 17 residues. The germline V gene encodes CDR1 LNHNV and CDR2 YYDKDF (reference sequence). Trimming pared 1 base from V and 7 bases from J, leaving 17 bases between. The DNA for the CDR3 is TGTGCCACCAGCAGAGGAGGAGGGGGGTGGAGGAATTCACCCCTCCACTTT. Its protein product is CATSRGGGGWRNSPLHF.

This clonotype was seen a handful of times. Germline is not matched at one junction end, which may reflect a read error. The chain has TRBV6-2 or TRBV6-3 and TRBJ2-5; D gene ambiguous. The CDR3 contains 11 residues. CDR1 and CDR2 (germline): MNHEY, SVGEGT. In nucleotides, the CDR3 is TGTGCCAGCAGTCGACAAGAGATCCAGTACTTC. Its translation is CASSRQEIQYF.

The gene calls are TRBV20-1 and TRBJ2-5; possible D gene TRBD2, 5 bases. Germline V lookup: CDR1 DFQATT, CDR2 SNEGSKA (reference sequence). The length of the CDR3 is 18 residues. V shed 6 bases and J shed 2 bases, with 28 bases lying between them. The DNA of the CDR3 is TGCAGTGCCGAAACCCCCAGCGGCCGGATAGCGAGGCAAGAGACCCAGTACTTC. Protein sequence: CSAETPSGRIARQETQYF.

In this sample, this clonotype turned up many times. The J gene is TRBJ2-1, the V gene TRBV27; D tentatively reads TRBD1 or TRBD2 (7 bases each). The germline V and J ends were trimmed by 7 bases and 1 base, with 11 bases remaining between them. The V gene's germline CDR1 is MNHEY and CDR2 SMNVEV (reference sequence). The CDR3 has 14 residues. The CDR3 coding sequence is TGTGCCAGCAACAGGGGAGGGTCCTACAATGAGCAGTTCTTC. Encoded protein: CASNRGGSYNEQFF.

This chain joins TRBV18 and TRBJ2-4; D may be TRBD1 (5 bases). The CDR3 runs 14 residues. CDR1 and CDR2 (germline): KGHSH, LQKENI. Trimming cost V 4 bases and J 2 bases, with 9 bases left between them. The CDR3 here is CASSQGFSKNIQYF. CDR3 bases: TGTGCCAGCTCACAGGGGTTTTCCAAAAACATTCAGTACTTC.

The V call is TRBV7-9, the J call TRBJ2-5; perhaps TRBD2 as D (8 bases). V lost 5 bases and J 4 bases, leaving 20 bases between the germline ends. CDR3 length: 16 residues. CDR1 and CDR2 (germline): SEHNR, FQNEAQ (reference sequence). CDR3: CASSLPGGTVPETQYF. In DNA form, the CDR3 reads TGTGCCAGCAGCCTGCCGGGGGGGACAGTTCCAGAGACCCAGTACTTC.

This clonotype appeared a few times. The chain couples TRBV29-1 to TRBJ2-1; 7 bases align to TRBD2. This CDR3 is built from 12 residues. Germline V gene lookup returns CDR1 SQVTM and CDR2 ANQGSEA. V lost 0 bases, J lost 13 bases, and 6 bases stayed unmatched. In nucleotides, the CDR3 is TGCAGCGTTGAAGATCGGGGGGAACTCCAGTTCTTC. This translates into CSVEDRGELQFF.

The genes are TRBV3-1 and TRBJ2-2, with D possibly TRBD1 on 6 matching bases. CDR1 is LGHDT and CDR2 is YNNKEL in the germline V gene (reference sequence). Deletions cut 1 base from V and 3 bases from J, with 18 bases between. This CDR3 spans 18 amino acids. CDR3 in amino acids: CASSQGTTGFGYTGELFF. In DNA form, the CDR3 reads TGTGCCAGCAGCCAAGGCACTACAGGGTTCGGGTACACCGGGGAGCTGTTTTTT.

This clonotype was detected only a few times. The rearrangement links TRBV20-1 to TRBJ1-2; possible D gene TRBD1, 5 bases. The CDR3 extends over 14 amino acids. Per the germline V gene, CDR1 is DFQATT and CDR2 is SNEGSKA (reference sequence). V gave up 4 bases and J gave up 3 bases, with 15 bases separating them. CDR3 nucleotides: TGCAGTGCTACGGACACCAAGCGGGACTATGGCTACACCTTC. Translation: CSATDTKRDYGYTF.

This clonotype was seen only a few times. The chain links TRBV5-1 to TRBJ2-7; D may match TRBD1 or TRBD2 (5 bases each). Germline CDR1 reads SGHRS; CDR2 reads YFSETQ. Trimming cost V 0 bases and J 7 bases, with 14 bases left between them. The CDR3 loop spans 14 amino acids. The CDR3 DNA follows: TGCGCCAGCAGCTTGGTAGCACCCTGGGGGGAGCAGTACTTC. Translating gives CASSLVAPWGEQYF.

This clonotype showed up just a few times. This chain uses TRBV11-1 with TRBJ2-3, with 10 nucleotides matching TRBD2. The germline V gene encodes CDR1 SGHAT and CDR2 FQDESV (reference sequence). Unmatched junction bases numbered 12, after V lost 4 bases and J lost 2 bases. The CDR3 consists of 18 residues. This CDR3 is CASSSGGVTSGLTDTQYF. In nucleotides, the CDR3 is TGTGCCAGCAGCTCGGGTGGGGTGACTAGCGGGCTCACAGATACGCAGTATTTT.

This clonotype was counted ten times or more. The CDR3 coding sequence is TGTGCCAGCAGTTTATTCCGGGTGAGTCAGCCCCAGCATTTT. Amino acid sequence: CASSLFRVSQPQHF. The rearrangement joins TRBV28 to TRBJ1-5; D ambiguous. V was clipped by 1 base and J by 6 bases, with 10 bases between them. There are 14 residues in the CDR3. Germline values: CDR1 MDHEN, CDR2 SYDVKM.

This clonotype was observed a few times. The genes are TRBV4-3 and TRBJ1-2; unclear D gene. Looked up from germline, CDR1 is LGHNA and CDR2 is YSLEER. V shed 1 base and J shed 0 bases, with 18 bases lying between them. This CDR3 spans 18 amino acids. CDR3 in DNA: TGCGCCAGCAGCCAAGCGGTCGGACTGAGGTTAACTAACTATGGCTACACCTTC. Translating it yields CASSQAVGLRLTNYGYTF.

This clonotype has just one count. V and J are TRBV5-6 and TRBJ2-1, with 8 bases aligning to TRBD1. The V segment lost 4 bases and the J segment 6 bases; nucleotides outside the gene matches: 18. CDR3 length: 18 residues. Germline lookup yields CDR1 SGHDT and CDR2 YYEEEE. The CDR3: CASSLLPTGVGRANEQFF. The CDR3 bases are TGTGCCAGCAGCCTCCTCCCGACAGGGGTTGGGCGAGCCAATGAGCAGTTCTTC.

V usage is TRBV6-2 or TRBV6-3 and J usage is TRBJ2-7; D might be TRBD2 (5 bases). Germline-derived CDR1 and CDR2 are MNHEY and SVGEGT. This CDR3 is 16 amino acids long. Deletions cut 0 bases from V and 4 bases from J, with 16 bases between. DNA for the CDR3: TGTGCCAGCAGTTACTCGATCGGGGATACTATTTACGAGCAGTACGTC. The encoded protein is CASSYSIGDTIYEQYV.

The V gene is TRBV7-9, the J gene TRBJ2-1; 7 bases agree with TRBD1. Germline lookup yields CDR1 SEHNR and CDR2 FQNEAQ (reference sequence). The ends lost 5 bases at V and 13 bases at J; junction bases unmatched: 11. CDR3 length: 13 residues. CDR3 protein: CASSPLTGRGQFF. The CDR3 DNA follows: TGTGCCAGCAGCCCCCTGACAGGGCGTGGTCAGTTCTTC. The full variable domain, rest sourced from reference TRBV7-9 and TRBJ2-1, is DTGVSQNPRHKITKRGQNVTFRCDPISEHNRLYWYRQTLGQGPEFLTYFQNEAQLEKSRLLSDRFSAERPKGSFSTLEIQRTEQGDSAMYLCASSPLTGRGQFFGPGTRLTVL.

A few counts support this clonotype. The chain is built from TRBV20-1 and TRBJ2-3; 7 nucleotides match TRBD2. The CDR3 extends over 16 amino acids. Germline V gene sequence: CDR1 DFQATT, CDR2 SNEGSKA (reference sequence). V was clipped by 0 bases and J by 3 bases; unmatched bases: 9. This CDR3 is CSARDRERGSTDTQYF. The CDR3 DNA is TGCAGTGCTAGAGACCGGGAGCGGGGATCGACAGATACGCAGTATTTT.

This clonotype was seen only a few times. V and J are TRBV4-2 and TRBJ2-7, with 11 bases aligning to TRBD2. V was pared by 1 base and J by 4 bases, with 9 bases of the junction left unmatched. Germline V CDR1 and CDR2: LGHNA, YNFKEQ. The CDR3 is 17 residues long. The CDR3 is CASSQVPSGGNVYEQYF. In DNA, the CDR3 is TGTGCCAGCAGCCAAGTCCCTAGCGGGGGGAACGTTTACGAGCAGTACTTC.

The table lists this clonotype with a few counts. The chain carries TRBV5-1 and TRBJ2-2; 9 bases fit TRBD1. Unmatched junction bases numbered 6, after V lost 3 bases and J lost 6 bases. This CDR3 is 15 amino acids long. The germline V gene encodes CDR1 SGHRS and CDR2 YFSETQ. CDR3 DNA sequence: TGCGCCAGCAGCTGGGGGGACAGGGCGGCCGGGGAGCTGTTTTTT. It encodes CASSWGDRAAGELFF.

This clonotype was seen a handful of times. The chain carries TRBV6-5 and TRBJ2-3; 7 nucleotides align to TRBD2. The CDR3 runs 14 residues. Germline V gene sequence: CDR1 MNHEY, CDR2 SVGAGI. The trim removed 8 bases at V and 5 bases at J, leaving 10 bases unmatched. The CDR3 reads CASSRGKRGDTQYF. For the CDR3, the DNA is TGTGCCAGCTCCCGGGGGAAGCGGGGAGATACGCAGTATTTT.